The clone carrying this T cell receptor (beta chain) was seen just once. The antigen remains undetermined. This CDR3 is built from 15 residues. V dropped 4 bases and J dropped 3; count of bases not matched to a gene: 5. CDR1 is MNHNS, CDR2 SASEGT, per germline. Data came from immunoSEQ multiplex PCR; TCRdb stores just in-frame clones and leaves some out. The profile shows around 70,000 clones, roughly 82% of them singletons. The entry originates in a study of OX40 agonist ivuxolimab in advanced cancers. Notes on the study in general: Part of the nonresponder group also had normalized T-cell clonal expansion that was low.

This sequence joins TRBV6-1 and TRBJ2-7; TRBD1 aligns across 11 bases. The receptor comes from an adult with an advanced solid tumor such as melanoma, head and neck, liver or kidney cancer. Specimen: CD4+ or CD8+ T cells sorted from blood, collected in a trial of the OX40 agonist ivuxolimab. CDR3 sequence (DNA): TGTGCCAGCAGTGCGTGGGGGACAGGGGGCTACGAGCAGTACTTC. Protein sequence: CASSAWGTGGYEQYF.